The entry below describes one T cell receptor beta chain. The antigen remains undetermined. The entry originates in a study of shared clonotypes between healthy human individuals. The assay was immunoSEQ multiplex PCR, and TCRdb's table has in-frame clones only and misses some. The top ten hold 0.36% of the sample, which has roughly 1,600,000 clones, approximately 98.5% seen once. The donor population consisted of healthy HIV-negative adults with no recent acute infections or vaccinations. Partitioning of CD4+ cells yielded a CD45RA+ naive subset and a CD45RA-negative memory subset. The germline V gene has CDR1 SGHRS and CDR2 YFSETQ. The CDR3 length is 17 residues. The trim removed 5 bases at V and 1 base at J, leaving 13 bases unmatched. Whole-study findings and limits: Despite large depth, rarefaction showed incomplete sorted-subset sequencing.

This receptor was taken from a man aged 30 to 45 in good health. This chain joins TRBV5-1 and TRBJ2-5, with 8 bases aligning to TRBD2. Sample: naive CD4+ T cells sorted from blood. Subset indicated: CD45RA+ positively selected. CDR3 sequence (DNA): TGCGCCAGCAGGGGCCGGAGTAGCGGGGCCCCCCAAGAGACCCAGTACTTC. Its translation: CASRGRSSGAPQETQYF. Combining the CDR3 with reference TRBV5-1 and TRBJ2-5 gives the whole variable domain KAGVTQTPRYLIKTRGQQVTLSCSPISGHRSVSWYQQTPGQGLQFLFEYFSETQRNKGNFPGRFSGRQFSNSRSEMNVSTLELGDSALYLCASRGRSSGAPQETQYFGPGTRLLVL.